Reported below is one T cell receptor beta chain. Its antigen is unknown. No clone much larger than this one lies a single base away; base qualities are absent. The CDR3, cysteine through phenylalanine, is 13 amino acids long. The only DNA kept is the CDR3, 39 bases in frame from the first base. The junction carries 10 bases between V and J, which are trimmed by 3 bases and 2 bases respectively. The germline V gene (reference sequence) specifies GTSNPN as CDR1 and SVGIG as CDR2. This record belongs to a study of graft-versus-host responses after intestinal transplantation (TCRdb year 2021). With regard to the full study: Multivisceral, liver-intestinal, or isolated intestinal transplants were received by the recipients. Every recipient was given anti-thymocyte globulin induction, followed by approximately 3 years of maintenance tacrolimus and steroids. Graft-versus-host and host-versus-graft alloreactive T cell clones were tracked in the graft, circulation and bone marrow after intestinal transplantation using bulk TCR-beta CDR3 sequencing. Alloreactive clones were identified by sequencing pre-transplant mixed lymphocyte reaction products and comparing these products with unstimulated pre-transplant donor and recipient T cells. The cohort enrolled 24 intestinal transplant recipients, one of whom was a retransplant, and a few patients without pretransplant specimens were excluded. Donor T cell macrochimerism was defined as a peak of at least 4% donor T cells among recipient peripheral blood mononuclear cells. Samples from a few later patients were sequenced in-house on an Illumina MiSeq with MiXCR processing rather than by the commercial service.

The method behind the library was the immunoSEQ multiplex PCR assay. For most patients, high-throughput TCR-beta CDR3 sequencing of genomic DNA was performed by Adaptive Biotechnologies. In the original analysis: Adaptive's ImmunoSEQ software supplied the TCR sequencing data for 15 to 20 patients, while MiXCR and VDJtools were used to process three other patients. CDR3 nucleotide sequences shared between donor and recipient were removed because their origin could not be assigned. To be classed as alloreactive, a clone needed at least 2-fold expansion over unstimulated cells and a minimum CFSE-low frequency of 0.002% (template counts) or 0.001% (read counts). Clones were considered mappable if detected in sequenced pre-transplant spleen, lymph node, or MLR CFSE-low populations of the donor or recipient. Cumulative frequency of alloreactive clones was calculated as a percentage of all sequences weighted by copy number. TCRdb provides this immuneACCESS table in a form limited to in-frame rearrangements. Some clones are lacking; in checked studies, under half of them reflect an unresolved V gene, and why the rest are absent is not known. V and J calls and clone size follow that table, whereas D and trimming were derived from the DNA. In this sample the table shows 9,500 to 13,000 clones, about 80% of which occur a single time. 10% of the sample goes to the ten largest clones.

Study-wide conclusions, independent of this receptor: Patients with donor T cell macrochimerism had high GvH to HvG T cell clonal ratios in their allografts. Early after transplant, declines in HvG clones were associated with peak levels of circulating GvH clones. The conclusions were limited by the relatively low number and heterogeneity of the intestinal transplant patients. GvH clones were detected in recipient bone marrow, and some of these GvH clones were observed earlier in ileal mucosa or blood, consistent with an intestinal mucosal origin.

Dithiothreitol, EDTA incubations and collagenase D digestion were used to isolate intraepithelial and lamina propria lymphocytes from graft specimens. Bulk TCR-beta sequencing was performed on serial intestinal graft biopsy specimens collected as late as 600 days after transplant. This TCR came from a human patient who received an intestinal transplant, so some T cells may come from the graft donor. The chain is assembled from TRBV30 and TRBJ2-5, with no D gene named confidently. Here the sequenced sample was ileum tissue, taken 23 days after intestinal transplant. The base sequence is TGTGCCTGGAGGTCAGTGTTACAAGAGACCCAGTACTTC. It codes for CAWRSVLQETQYF.